These 20 T cell receptor beta chains came from one sample sequenced in a study of shared clonotypes between healthy human individuals. Naive CD8 cells lacked CD45RO, underwent positive selection for CCR7 and left out terminally differentiated effector memory CD45RA+ cells. TCRdb's table, derived via immunoSEQ multiplex PCR, lists solely in-frame clones and lacks some. The sample has about 2.2 million clones, about 92% seen once. The sequenced sample consisted of naive CD8+ T cells from PBMCs. The receptors derive from a man aged 18 to 30 in good health. Some clones in this sample may be carry-over from other donors' samples.

The genes are TRBV27 and TRBJ1-5; D is uncertain. In germline, CDR1 is MNHEY, CDR2 SMNVEV (reference sequence). The CDR3 sequence is 13 residues long. Deletions cut 6 bases from V and 4 bases from J, with 10 bases between. The CDR3 is CASRGMGNQPQHF. In DNA form, the CDR3 reads TGTGCCAGCAGGGGAATGGGAAATCAGCCCCAGCATTTT.

The CDR3: CASSRTGETSVYNEQFF. CDR3 bases: TGTGCCAGCTCACGAACCGGGGAGACTAGCGTCTACAATGAGCAGTTCTTC. The chain couples TRBV18 to TRBJ2-1; 8 positions match TRBD2. The CDR3 totals 17 residues. The trim removed 4 bases at V and 3 bases at J, leaving 11 bases unmatched. Germline V gene lookup returns CDR1 KGHSH and CDR2 LQKENI.

The chain has TRBV29-1 and TRBJ2-1; D uncertain. The CDR3 has 13 amino acids. Trimming removed 3 bases from V and 4 bases from J, with 10 bases in between. The germline V gene encodes CDR1 SQVTM and CDR2 ANQGSEA. This CDR3 reads CSVERVRYNEQFF. The CDR3 region has the DNA TGCAGCGTTGAGAGAGTGAGGTACAATGAGCAGTTCTTC.

As to this clone: Additional DNA sequences in this sample encode the identical CDR3. The chain joins TRBV28 to TRBJ2-2; D gene ambiguous. The CDR3 runs 12 residues. The germline gives CDR1 MDHEN, CDR2 SYDVKM. The V end was cut by 4 bases, the J end by 6 bases, with 6 bases between. The CDR3 region is CASSSLSGELFF. As DNA, the CDR3 is TGTGCCAGCAGTTCGTTATCCGGGGAGCTGTTTTTT.

This clone was recorded only once. The rearrangement uses TRBV7-8 and TRBJ2-7; no definite D call. Trimming pared 1 base from V and 6 bases from J, leaving 10 bases between. Germline V gives CDR1 SGHVS, CDR2 FQNEAQ. This CDR3 spans 13 amino acids. The CDR3 here is CASSLESGSEQYF. The CDR3 nucleotides are TGTGCCAGCAGCTTAGAATCGGGTTCCGAGCAGTACTTC.

This clone was observed a handful of times. V and J are TRBV28 and TRBJ2-3; D unresolved. Germline CDR1 is MDHEN and CDR2 is SYDVKM. Trimming took off 4 bases at V and 1 base at J, with 9 bases between the two ends. CDR3 size: 14 residues. For the CDR3, the DNA is TGTGCCAGCAGTTCACCTTGGGGCACAGATACGCAGTATTTT. Amino acids: CASSSPWGTDTQYF. The entire variable domain, with the rest obtained from reference TRBV28 and TRBJ2-3, is as follows: DVKVTQSSRYLVKRTGEKVFLECVQDMDHENMFWYRQDPGLGLRLIYFSYDVKMKEKGDIPEGYSVSREKKERFSLILESASTNQTSMYLCASSSPWGTDTQYFGPGTRLTVL.

The chain combines TRBV5-6 with TRBJ1-1; a weak D match, TRBD1 (5 bases). This CDR3 spans 15 amino acids. V was clipped by 4 bases and J by 1 base, with 14 bases between them. CDR1 SGHDT and CDR2 YYEEEE come from the germline V gene. The CDR3 DNA is TGTGCCAGCAGCCCAGGGACTAACCAGAACACTGAAGCTTTCTTT. Translating gives CASSPGTNQNTEAFF.

The chain uses TRBV29-1 and TRBJ2-7; TRBD1 matches at 7 bases. Germline CDR1 reads SQVTM; CDR2 reads ANQGSEA. The CDR3 is 17 amino acids. The junction had 12 bases not matched to a gene; V was cut back by 1 base and J by 0 bases. The CDR3 reads CSVEAISQGQHSYEQYF. Here the CDR3 DNA reads TGCAGCGTTGAAGCGATAAGTCAGGGACAGCACTCCTACGAGCAGTACTTC.

The chain recombines TRBV27 with TRBJ1-1; D unclear. Germline V CDR1 and CDR2: MNHEY, SMNVEV (reference sequence). This CDR3 contains 13 residues. Trimming left V 3 bases short and J 5 bases short, with 10 bases between. The CDR3 nucleotides are TGTGCCAGCAGTTTTGCAGGTTTGACTGAAGCTTTCTTT. Its translation: CASSFAGLTEAFF.

The count of this clone is one. V gene TRBV27 combines with J gene TRBJ1-5; D is possibly TRBD1 (5 bases). The CDR3 covers 13 residues. Germline V gene data show CDR1 as MNHEY and CDR2 as SMNVEV (reference sequence). V lost 5 bases and J 11 bases, leaving 16 bases between the germline ends. The CDR3 sequence is CASSPWRGLTQHF. CDR3 DNA sequence: TGTGCCAGCAGTCCGTGGAGGGGTTTAACCCAGCATTTT.

The gene calls are TRBV28 and TRBJ2-7; 7 positions match TRBD1. V lost 6 bases and J lost 6; bases outside the gene matches: 8. CDR3 length: 13 residues. CDR1 is MDHEN and CDR2 is SYDVKM in the germline V gene. CDR3 nucleotide sequence: TGTGCCAGCAGCACTTCCGGGACAGCCGAGCAGTACTTC. It is translated as CASSTSGTAEQYF.

With regard to this clone: Other DNA sequences in the same sample also yield this CDR3. V usage is TRBV19 and J usage is TRBJ2-1; D call uncertain. Germline loops: CDR1 LNHDA, CDR2 SQIVND (reference sequence). V shed 3 bases and J shed 6 bases, with 6 bases lying between them. This CDR3 contains 12 residues. The chain's CDR3 is CASSIPPNEQFF. CDR3 DNA: TGTGCCAGTAGTATCCCCCCCAATGAGCAGTTCTTC.

This sequence joins TRBV6-5 and TRBJ2-5; 12 bases map to TRBD2. CDR3 length: 15 amino acids. V gave up 5 bases and J gave up 5 bases; unmatched junction bases: 6. CDR1 is MNHEY, CDR2 SVGAGI, per germline. This CDR3 reads CASSPLAGGMETQYF. CDR3 sequence (DNA): TGTGCCAGCAGTCCCCTAGCGGGAGGGATGGAGACCCAGTACTTC.

The rearrangement uses TRBV27 and TRBJ2-7, with 10 bases aligning to TRBD1. The CDR3 runs 15 residues. Germline V gene lookup returns CDR1 MNHEY and CDR2 SMNVEV (reference sequence). After removal of 4 bases from V and 3 bases from J, the junction contained 6 bases not matched to a gene. CDR3 sequence reads: CASSSSGTGVYEQYF. For the CDR3, the DNA is TGTGCCAGCAGTTCGTCCGGGACAGGGGTCTACGAGCAGTACTTC.

This sequence joins TRBV4-1 and TRBJ2-7, with TRBD2 matching 11 bases. The J segment lost 2 bases and the V segment lost 3 bases, leaving 3 bases of the junction unmatched. The V gene's germline CDR1 is MGHRA and CDR2 YSYEKL. The CDR3 is 15 residues long. The CDR3, as DNA: TGCGCCAGCAGCCAGATAGCGGGAGGGCCCTACGAGCAGTACTTC. As protein: CASSQIAGGPYEQYF.

J is TRBJ2-3 and V is TRBV29-1, with a weak D call TRBD1 (6 bases). This CDR3 is 15 amino acids long. V lost 0 bases to trimming and J lost 4 bases, with 14 bases between them. In germline, CDR1 is SQVTM, CDR2 ANQGSEA. Here the CDR3 reads CSVEDGDTAADTQYF. The CDR3 DNA sequence: TGCAGCGTTGAAGATGGGGACACTGCCGCAGATACGCAGTATTTT.

This chain connects TRBV29-1 to TRBJ2-3; 11 bases are shared with TRBD1. CDR3 length equals 15 residues. V dropped 6 bases and J dropped 2; count of bases not matched to a gene: 7. From germline, CDR1 is SQVTM and CDR2 ANQGSEA. The CDR3 region has the DNA TGCAGCGTACAAGGGACAGGGGGGACCACAGATACGCAGTATTTT. It specifies CSVQGTGGTTDTQYF.

V and J are TRBV18 and TRBJ2-7; possibly TRBD2 for D (6 bases). The germline gives CDR1 KGHSH, CDR2 LQKENI. The V and J ends lost 3 bases and 3 bases respectively, with 24 bases between them. CDR3 length: 18 residues. The CDR3, as DNA: TGTGCCAGCTCACCCGCCGAGTTGTCGGGGGACTCGTACTACGAGCAGTACTTC. Translated, it gives CASSPAELSGDSYYEQYF.

This chain uses TRBV11-2 with TRBJ1-3, with 7 bases aligning to TRBD1. Germline V gives CDR1 SGHAT, CDR2 FQNNGV. Germline trimming cut 2 bases from V and 2 bases from J; bases unmatched to any gene: 0. The CDR3 covers 14 residues. CDR3 sequence reads: CASSLRGPGNTIYF. CDR3 DNA: TGTGCCAGCAGCTTAAGGGGGCCTGGAAACACCATATATTTT.

This clone was seen a few times. The rearrangement links TRBV19 to TRBJ1-1; D remains ambiguous. V gave up 10 bases and J gave up 1 base, with 13 bases separating them. Germline CDR1 LNHDA, CDR2 SQIVND (reference sequence). The CDR3 is made up of 13 amino acids. The CDR3 nucleotides are TGTGCCATCAAAGAGCTGGGGAACACTGAAGCTTTCTTT. This codes for CAIKELGNTEAFF.